The rows below give T cell receptor beta chains drawn from one sample of a study of blood T cell repertoires in COVID-19. Some clones are missing from TCRdb's copy, which holds only in-frame ones; the method was immunoSEQ multiplex PCR. This sample has some 250,000 clones, with approximately 90% found just once. The sample comprised PBMCs or T cells enriched from blood (not recorded which). These receptors came from a man aged 35 to 55 who had recovered from COVID-19. Each CDR3 is given with its conserved first and last residue. Each record gives: D gene, CDR3 length, V gene, J gene, clone size, CDR3 protein, CDR3 DNA. The D gene is left open where the match is weak. Only some rows state a clone size, as once, few, many or a class for expanded clones.

>TRBD1|16|TRBV18|TRBJ1-6|NA
CASSPPDRGFNSPLHF
TGTGCCAGCTCACCACCGGACAGGGGGTTTAATTCACCCCTCCACTTT
>TRBD2|17|TRBV3-1/TRBV3-2|TRBJ2-1|once
CASSQALGGGAYNEQFF
TGTGCCAGCAGCCAAGCCTTAGGTGGGGGGGCCTACAATGAGCAGTTCTTC
>TRBD1|15|TRBV2|TRBJ2-3|NA
CASSPGTGAVGTQYF
TGTGCCAGCAGCCCCGGGACAGGGGCCGTTGGGACGCAGTATTTT
>NA|15|TRBV14|TRBJ1-6|few
CASSQGRQNNSPLHF
TGTGCCAGCAGCCAAGGGAGACAGAATAATTCACCCCTCCACTTT
>NA|12|TRBV10-1|TRBJ1-2|NA
CATSDSPYGYTF
TGCGCCACCTCAGACAGCCCCTATGGCTACACCTTC
>TRBD1|14|TRBV10-3|TRBJ1-1|once
CAIRAGQGSIEAFF
TGTGCCATCAGGGCTGGACAGGGATCAATTGAAGCTTTCTTT
>NA|13|TRBV10-3|TRBJ1-3|NA
CAISGQSGNTIYF
TGTGCCATCAGTGGACAGTCTGGAAACACCATATATTTT
>TRBD2|16|TRBV6-4|TRBJ2-1|NA
CASSEFASGGYNEQFF
TGTGCCAGCAGTGAATTTGCTAGCGGAGGCTACAATGAGCAGTTCTTC
>NA|16|TRBV4-1|TRBJ2-7|NA
CASSQVLGRRDHEQYF
TGCGCCAGCAGCCAAGTACTCGGGCGGCGGGACCACGAGCAGTACTTC
>TRBD2|16|TRBV7-2|TRBJ2-3|NA
CASSSSRGVTTDTQYF
TGTGCCAGCAGCTCCTCGCGGGGGGTAACCACAGATACGCAGTATTTT
>TRBD1|15|TRBV9|TRBJ2-5|NA
CASSAATGGAETQYF
TGTGCCAGCAGCGCAGCTACAGGGGGCGCGGAGACCCAGTACTTC
>NA|15|TRBV5-4|TRBJ2-3|NA
CASSLADFSTDTQYF
TGTGCCAGCAGCTTGGCCGACTTTAGCACAGATACGCAGTATTTT
>NA|12|TRBV6-2/TRBV6-3|TRBJ1-5|NA
CASSGRNQPQHF
TGTGCCAGCAGTGGCCGCAATCAGCCCCAGCATTTT
>TRBD2|18|TRBV4-3|TRBJ2-6|NA
CASSQGGGISSGANVLTF
TGCGCCAGCAGCCAAGGGGGGGGGATCTCCTCTGGGGCCAACGTCCTGACTTTC
>NA|10|TRBV27|TRBJ1-1|NA
CASGLNRAFF
TGTGCCAGCGGACTAAACAGGGCTTTCTTT
>TRBD1|17|TRBV11-3|TRBJ2-2|NA
CASSAVAGGRFAGELFF
TGTGCCAGCAGCGCGGTGGCAGGGGGCCGTTTCGCCGGGGAGCTGTTTTTT
>NA|16|TRBV5-1|TRBJ1-6|NA
CASSLNPLDSNSPLHF
TGCGCCAGCAGCTTGAATCCCCTGGACAGCAACTCACCCCTCCACTTT
>NA|15|TRBV13|TRBJ2-5|NA
CASSRLGSQEETQYF
TGTGCCAGCAGCCGACTAGGGTCCCAGGAAGAGACCCAGTACTTC
>NA|15|TRBV27|TRBJ1-1|NA
CASTQRTDVNTEAFF
TGTGCCAGCACACAAAGGACAGATGTGAACACTGAAGCTTTCTTT
>TRBD2|17|TRBV19|TRBJ2-1|NA
CASSRSAPLAGNNEQFF
TGTGCCAGTAGTCGGAGCGCCCCACTAGCGGGAAACAATGAGCAGTTCTTC
>TRBD1|14|TRBV4-1|TRBJ1-1|NA
CASSRGQPNTEAFF
TGCGCCAGCAGCCGGGGACAGCCAAACACTGAAGCTTTCTTT
>TRBD1|17|TRBV4-1|TRBJ1-2|NA
CASSPGVWQGESYGYTF
TGCGCCAGCAGCCCAGGGGTCTGGCAGGGGGAGAGCTATGGCTACACCTTC
>NA|12|TRBV3-1/TRBV3-2|TRBJ1-6|NA
CASSRVNSPLHF
TGTGCCAGCAGCCGAGTAAATTCACCCCTCCACTTT
>TRBD1|14|TRBV19|TRBJ2-1|NA
CASRRDRGYNEQFF
TGTGCCAGTAGAAGGGACAGGGGATACAATGAGCAGTTCTTC
>NA|15|TRBV29-1|TRBJ1-2|NA
CSVPRDWAPEYGYTF
TGCAGCGTTCCCAGGGATTGGGCCCCTGAGTATGGCTACACCTTC
>NA|14|TRBV19|TRBJ1-4|NA
CASSFTRGPEKLFF
TGTGCCAGTAGTTTCACACGAGGCCCGGAAAAACTGTTTTTT
>NA|16|TRBV7-8|TRBJ2-7|NA
CASSPSGGLEHYEQYF
TGTGCCAGCAGCCCCTCAGGGGGACTAGAGCACTACGAGCAGTACTTC
>TRBD1|15|TRBV6-5|TRBJ1-1|NA
CASRVAGTGDTEAFF
TGTGCCAGCAGAGTAGCCGGGACAGGGGACACTGAAGCTTTCTTT
>NA|15|TRBV21-1|TRBJ2-7|NA
CASSTRQGIRYEQYF
TGTGCCAGCAGCACCCGACAGGGAATAAGATACGAGCAGTACTTC
>TRBD1|14|TRBV11-3|TRBJ2-7|NA
CASKWGQGSYEQYF
TGTGCCAGCAAATGGGGACAGGGGTCCTACGAGCAGTACTTC
>TRBD1|14|TRBV11-3|TRBJ1-1|NA
CASSLVDRVTEAFF
TGTGCCAGCAGCTTAGTGGACAGGGTAACTGAAGCTTTCTTT
>NA|16|TRBV6-1|TRBJ1-5|NA
CASSESLALGHQPQHF
TGTGCCAGCAGTGAGTCCTTGGCCCTGGGGCATCAGCCCCAGCATTTT
>TRBD2|18|TRBV7-2|TRBJ2-3|NA
CASSHSQGLAGVADTQYF
TGTGCCAGCAGCCACTCTCAAGGACTAGCGGGAGTAGCAGATACGCAGTATTTT
>TRBD2|18|TRBV5-1|TRBJ2-7|NA
CASSSRFNTSGGAAEQYF
TGCGCCAGCAGCTCCAGATTCAATACTAGCGGGGGGGCGGCCGAGCAGTACTTC
>NA|14|TRBV19|TRBJ1-1|NA
CASNYGRLNTEAFF
TGTGCCAGTAATTATGGCAGGCTGAACACTGAAGCTTTCTTT
>NA|17|TRBV18|TRBJ2-3|NA
CASSHSTSRGSTDTQYF
TGTGCCAGCTCACACTCGACTTCCAGAGGTAGCACAGATACGCAGTATTTT
>TRBD1|15|TRBV6-5|TRBJ2-7|NA
CASSYSIRGFDEQYF
TGTGCCAGCAGTTACTCGATCAGGGGGTTTGACGAGCAGTACTTC
>TRBD1|15|TRBV7-7|TRBJ1-3|NA
CASGQGGSSGNTIYF
TGTGCTAGCGGACAGGGGGGCAGCTCTGGAAACACCATATATTTT
>NA|16|TRBV7-9|TRBJ2-3|NA
CASSLEGSRVADTQYF
TGTGCCAGCAGCTTAGAGGGTTCCAGGGTCGCAGATACGCAGTATTTT
>NA|16|TRBV3-1/TRBV3-2|TRBJ2-2|once
CASSPRRGLDTGELFF
TGTGCCAGCAGCCCCCGGAGGGGGCTGGACACCGGGGAGCTGTTTTTT
>TRBD1|12|TRBV28|TRBJ1-1|NA
CASSLGQGEAFF
TGTGCCAGCAGTTTGGGACAGGGAGAAGCTTTCTTT
>TRBD1|15|TRBV5-4|TRBJ2-7|NA
CASSLGIRGQGEQYF
TGTGCCAGCAGCTTGGGGATCAGGGGGCAGGGCGAGCAGTACTTC
>NA|13|TRBV7-9|TRBJ1-1|NA
CASRPGGESEAFF
TGTGCCAGCAGGCCCGGGGGGGAATCCGAAGCTTTCTTT
>NA|15|TRBV19|TRBJ2-1|NA
CASSISGSSYNEQFF
TGTGCCAGTAGTATTTCCGGGAGCTCCTACAATGAGCAGTTCTTC
>NA|15|TRBV6-5|TRBJ2-3|NA
CASSSFGTSTDTQYF
TGTGCCAGCAGTTCCTTCGGGACTAGCACAGATACGCAGTATTTT
>TRBD1|14|TRBV10-1|TRBJ1-5|NA
CASSSGGGNQPQHF
TGCGCCAGCTCCTCAGGGGGCGGCAATCAGCCCCAGCATTTT
>TRBD1|19|TRBV4-1|TRBJ1-1|NA
CASSQSSFSYRGVRTEAFF
TGCGCCAGCAGCCAATCATCATTCTCCTACAGGGGAGTACGAACTGAAGCTTTCTTT
>TRBD1|19|TRBV6-1|TRBJ2-5|NA
CASSEALHWGTGDLETQYF
TGTGCCAGCAGTGAAGCGCTTCACTGGGGGACAGGGGATTTAGAGACCCAGTACTTC